The T cell receptor (beta chain) under discussion was sequenced for a study of Ad26.COV2.S vaccination and SARS-CoV-2 variants. Treatment indicated: 15 to 20 received Ad26.COV2.S at low or high dose, single or two shots; about five received placebo; per-sample allocation not given. Sampling happened 63 days after the first vaccine or placebo injection. The germline V gene has CDR1 LGHNA and CDR2 YNFKEQ. The CDR3 totals 20 residues. Trimming removed 0 bases at V and 7 bases at J, with 25 bases between. The data were produced by immunoSEQ multiplex PCR, yet TCRdb's version contains in-frame clones alone and is incomplete. The table lists roughly 350,000 clones, around 89% of them singletons.

The sequenced sample was peripheral blood, obtained in a trial of Ad26.COV2.S vaccine versus placebo. The chain joins TRBV4-2 to TRBJ1-6, with a tentative D call TRBD1 (5 bases). The sequence was obtained from a person between 18 and 65 years old who received the Ad26.COV2.S COVID-19 vaccine or a placebo. In nucleotides, the CDR3 is TGTGCCAGCAGCCAAGACGAGGTTTTAGGAATGGGGACTGCGAATTCACCCCTCCACTTT. Translation: CASSQDEVLGMGTANSPLHF.